This T cell receptor beta chain is drawn from a study of radiotherapy plus CTLA-4 blockade in lung cancer. Study-level information: Of all patients, approximately 17% responded objectively and approximately 31% showed disease control. Notes on the study in general: The study found tumor-derived TCR clones expanded in blood after radiotherapy plus ipilimumab.

As concerns this clone: Its antigen is as yet unknown.

Trimming pared 6 bases from V and 2 bases from J, leaving 9 bases between. The germline V gene encodes CDR1 SGHTA and CDR2 FQGTGA. CDR3 length: 13 residues. The method was immunoSEQ multiplex PCR; TCRdb's version includes in-frame clones alone and lacks a portion of them. The data hold around 130,000 clones, with 90% observed a single time. This chain links TRBV7-3 with TRBJ2-3; the D gene is possibly TRBD1 (6 bases). Sample: peripheral blood, taken from a patient treated with radiotherapy plus ipilimumab. The sequence was obtained from a human donor with non-small cell lung cancer that progressed on radiotherapy plus ipilimumab. The CDR3: CASRDSLTDTQYF. The CDR3, as DNA: TGTGCCAGCAGGGACAGCCTCACAGATACGCAGTATTTT.